This T cell receptor beta chain was obtained from a study of OX40 agonist ivuxolimab in advanced cancers. Study-wide results and limits: The study observed clonal expansion of CD4+ and CD8+ blood T cells by week 6 at 0.1 to 3.0 mg/kg.

About this clone itself: The target antigen is unknown.

Sequencing used immunoSEQ multiplex PCR; TCRdb keeps in-frame clones, though not all of them. Of 94,000 or so clones listed, roughly 80% are singletons. This sequence originates from an adult with an advanced solid tumor such as melanoma, head and neck, liver or kidney cancer. This material consisted of CD4+ or CD8+ T cells sorted from blood, taken in a trial of the OX40 agonist ivuxolimab.

CDR3 sequence reads: CAIRDRAAGQETQYF. In DNA form, the CDR3 reads TGTGCCATCAGGGACAGGGCCGCAGGGCAAGAGACCCAGTACTTC. This sequence joins TRBV10-3 and TRBJ2-5; 8 bases map to TRBD1. The CDR3 has 15 amino acids. The ends lost 6 bases at V and 2 bases at J; junction bases unmatched: 8. Germline values: CDR1 ENHRY, CDR2 SYGVKD.